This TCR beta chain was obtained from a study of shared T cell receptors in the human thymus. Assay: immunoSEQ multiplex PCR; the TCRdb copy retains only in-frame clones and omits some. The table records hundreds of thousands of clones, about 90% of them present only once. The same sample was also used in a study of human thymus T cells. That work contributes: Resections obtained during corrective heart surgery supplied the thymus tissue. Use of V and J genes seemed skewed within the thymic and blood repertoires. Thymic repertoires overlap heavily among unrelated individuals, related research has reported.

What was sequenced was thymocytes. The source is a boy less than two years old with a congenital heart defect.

DNA for the CDR3: TGTGCCAGCAGCTTTGGGGGGATCTCCTACGAGCAGTACTTC. It specifies CASSFGGISYEQYF. The rearrangement uses TRBV7-8 and TRBJ2-7; perhaps TRBD2 as D (6 bases). Germline V gene sequence: CDR1 SGHVS, CDR2 FQNEAQ. The CDR3 is 14 residues long. The V end was cut by 3 bases, the J end by 0 bases, with 9 bases between.